The next 9 T cell receptor beta chains were all read from a single sample in a study of cytomegalovirus exposure and HLA in healthy donors. The PCR employed 60 Vbeta primers together with 13 Jbeta primers. Assay used: immunoSEQ multiplex PCR; TCRdb lists only in-frame clones, some missing. The repertoire holds about 130,000 clones, with roughly 80% as singletons. Sequenced input: PBMCs. These receptors all come from a man in his forties in good health and CMV-seronegative.

J is TRBJ1-5 and V is TRBV30; perhaps TRBD1 as D (5 bases). Germline V gives CDR1 GTSNPN, CDR2 SVGIG (reference sequence). The CDR3 is made up of 14 amino acids. V lost 2 bases, J lost 0 bases, and 8 bases lay in between. The CDR3 protein is CAWSQGFSNQPQHF. The CDR3, as DNA: TGTGCCTGGAGTCAGGGATTTAGCAATCAGCCCCAGCATTTT.

This sequence joins TRBV2 and TRBJ2-2, with 14 bases identical to TRBD2. V shed 1 base and J 4 bases; nucleotides not matched to a gene: 2. CDR3 length: 17 amino acids. Looked up from germline, CDR1 is SNHLY and CDR2 is FYNNEI. CDR3 sequence: CASSEGLAGGSTGELFF. CDR3 nucleotide sequence: TGTGCCAGCAGTGAAGGACTAGCGGGGGGGAGCACCGGGGAGCTGTTTTTT.

The J gene is TRBJ1-2, the V gene TRBV6-6, with a tentative D call TRBD1 (5 bases). Germline V gene sequence: CDR1 MNHNY, CDR2 SVGAGI (reference sequence). V dropped 2 bases and J dropped 2 bases, with 12 bases sitting between them. The CDR3 is 15 residues long. The CDR3 loop reads CASSYDSTGNYGYTF. The CDR3 region has the DNA TGTGCCAGCAGTTACGATAGCACAGGAAACTATGGCTACACCTTC.

The chain joins TRBV11-3 to TRBJ1-4, with D tentatively TRBD1 (5 bases). The CDR3 has 13 amino acids. Looked up from germline, CDR1 is SGHNT and CDR2 is YENEEA. Trimming pared 8 bases from V and 0 bases from J, leaving 7 bases between. The CDR3 DNA reads TGTGCCAGCGGAGGGGCAACTAATGAAAAACTGTTTTTT. Translating it yields CASGGATNEKLFF.

Notes on this clone: Other DNA sequences within the sample encode an identical CDR3. This chain joins TRBV11-2 and TRBJ1-2; 7 nucleotides match TRBD1. Germline-derived CDR1 and CDR2 are SGHAT and FQNNGV. There are 14 residues in the CDR3. Germline trimming cut 1 base from V and 2 bases from J; bases unmatched to any gene: 1. As DNA, the CDR3 is TGTGCCAGCAGCTTAGGACAGGGAAACTATGGCTACACCTTC. It translates to CASSLGQGNYGYTF.

A single count supports this clone. This chain joins TRBV4-3 and TRBJ2-1; D might be TRBD2 (6 bases). V lost 4 bases and J lost 4, with 14 bases in between. Germline V lookup: CDR1 LGHNA, CDR2 YSLEER. CDR3 length equals 15 residues. CDR3: CASSLRSGGYNEQFF. CDR3 coding DNA: TGCGCCAGCAGCCTGCGTAGTGGGGGGTACAATGAGCAGTTCTTC.

This clone was counted a few times. This chain's CDR3 is CASSLVAGYEQFF. The CDR3 bases are TGTGCCAGCAGCTTAGTTGCAGGGTACGAGCAGTTCTTC. The V gene is TRBV7-2, the J gene TRBJ2-1; TRBD1 is a possible D gene (5 bases). The CDR3 loop spans 13 amino acids. Germline CDR1 and CDR2: SGHTA and FQGNSA. Trimming took 1 base from V and 10 from J, leaving 11 bases between them.

V gene TRBV27 combines with J gene TRBJ2-7, with 7 bases that match TRBD1. CDR3 length equals 15 residues. Per germline, CDR1 MNHEY and CDR2 SMNVEV (reference sequence). Losses at the gene ends were 0 bases for V and 6 bases for J; bases not matched to a gene: 8. The CDR3 reads CASSLSSRGLSEQYF. The DNA for the CDR3 is TGTGCCAGCAGTTTATCGAGTAGGGGGCTCTCCGAGCAGTACTTC.

J is TRBJ1-4 and V is TRBV7-2, with 7 bases identical to TRBD1. Unmatched junction bases numbered 14, after V lost 5 bases and J lost 8 bases. The CDR3 length is 16 residues. The germline gives CDR1 SGHTA, CDR2 FQGNSA. This CDR3 reads CASSPSPEGAREKLFF. In DNA form, the CDR3 reads TGTGCCAGCAGCCCCTCCCCAGAGGGGGCGCGGGAAAAACTGTTTTTT.